Below, 29 T cell receptor beta chains from the same sample are listed, as sequenced in a study of shared clonotypes between healthy human individuals. Generated by immunoSEQ multiplex PCR, the TCRdb table keeps only in-frame clones and is missing some. Found here are some 240,000 clones, just over 65% of them singletons; the top ten hold around 10%. The sample was memory CD4+ T cells sorted from blood. Regarding subset: CD45RA-negative fraction. All receptors come from a man aged 25 to 40 in good health.

This clone was seen more than once but under ten times. The rearrangement joins TRBV11-2 to TRBJ1-1; 7 bases line up with TRBD1. In germline, CDR1 is SGHAT, CDR2 FQNNGV. J was trimmed by 3 bases and V by 5 bases; bases with no gene match: 12. The CDR3 spans 16 residues. CDR3: CASSQRGRVTDTEAFF. The CDR3 region has the DNA TGTGCCAGCAGCCAGAGGGGGCGGGTAACGGACACTGAAGCTTTCTTT.

The rearrangement uses TRBV5-4 and TRBJ2-1; 10 bases are a match to TRBD1. Losses at the gene ends were 0 bases for V and 4 bases for J; bases not matched to a gene: 1. CDR1 is SGHNT, CDR2 YYREEE, per germline (reference sequence). CDR3 length: 15 residues. The CDR3 nucleotides are TGTGCCAGCAGCTTGGCGGGACAGGGGTACAATGAGCAGTTCTTC. It yields the protein CASSLAGQGYNEQFF.

The genes are TRBV28 and TRBJ1-1, with TRBD1 matching 8 bases. Germline-derived CDR1 and CDR2 are MDHEN and SYDVKM. The CDR3 consists of 16 residues. Trimming took 5 bases from V and 2 from J; bases not matched to a gene: 10. The CDR3 DNA follows: TGTGCCAGCAGTAGGTTGTCAGGGGGCTCCAACACTGAAGCTTTCTTT. It is translated as CASSRLSGGSNTEAFF.

The rearrangement joins TRBV5-1 to TRBJ2-3, with TRBD2 matching 10 bases. There are 16 residues in the CDR3. CDR1 and CDR2 from the germline V gene are SGHRS and YFSETQ. Trimming at V came to 4 bases and at J to 0 bases, leaving 5 bases not matched to a gene. The CDR3, as DNA: TGCGCCAGCAGCCCCCCGGGACTAGCGAGCACAGATACGCAGTATTTT. Its translation is CASSPPGLASTDTQYF. The entire variable domain, with the rest obtained from reference TRBV5-1 and TRBJ2-3, is as follows: KAGVTQTPRYLIKTRGQQVTLSCSPISGHRSVSWYQQTPGQGLQFLFEYFSETQRNKGNFPGRFSGRQFSNSRSEMNVSTLELGDSALYLCASSPPGLASTDTQYFGPGTRLTVL.

This chain connects TRBV28 to TRBJ1-2; D is unclear. Trimming took off 1 base at V and 2 bases at J, with 8 bases between the two ends. This CDR3 comprises 14 residues. Germline V gives CDR1 MDHEN, CDR2 SYDVKM. This CDR3 reads CASSLLNGNYGYTF. The CDR3, as DNA: TGTGCCAGCAGTTTATTGAACGGGAACTATGGCTACACCTTC.

The V call is TRBV6-6, the J call TRBJ1-4; 8 nucleotides line up with TRBD1. Germline CDR1 MNHNY, CDR2 SVGAGI (reference sequence). The CDR3 is made up of 15 amino acids. Germline trimming cut 5 bases from V and 2 bases from J; bases unmatched to any gene: 4. The CDR3 spells CASSIRGPTNEKLFF. Written as DNA, the CDR3 is TGTGCCAGCAGTATCAGGGGGCCGACTAATGAAAAACTGTTTTTT.

This clone was counted between two and nine times. The genes are TRBV28 and TRBJ2-7; either TRBD1 or TRBD2 may supply D (5 bases each). V lost 6 bases and J lost 4, with 25 bases in between. CDR3 length: 17 residues. Germline loops: CDR1 MDHEN, CDR2 SYDVKM. This CDR3 is CASRTPRPGRGRYEQYF. The CDR3 nucleotides read TGTGCCAGCAGAACACCCCGACCGGGACGGGGACGATACGAGCAGTACTTC.

Concerning this clone: The sample has other DNA sequences that encode this CDR3 too. The rearrangement uses TRBV7-9 and TRBJ2-3; D remains ambiguous. Per the germline V gene, CDR1 is SEHNR and CDR2 is FQNEAQ (reference sequence). Trimming removed 4 bases from V and 3 bases from J, with 2 bases in between. This CDR3 comprises 11 residues. Written as DNA, the CDR3 is TGTGCCAGCAGCTCTACAGATACGCAGTATTTT. Its protein is CASSSTDTQYF.

V is TRBV7-4 and J is TRBJ2-1, with D unresolved. V lost 1 base to trimming and J lost 5 bases, with 6 bases between them. Germline CDR1 is SGHVT and CDR2 is SQSDAQ. The CDR3 sequence is 13 residues long. CDR3 protein: CASSLVGNNEQFF. DNA of the CDR3: TGTGCCAGCAGCTTAGTGGGAAACAATGAGCAGTTCTTC. Using reference TRBV7-4 and TRBJ2-1 for the parts outside the CDR3, the full variable domain is GAGVSQSPRYKVAKRGRDVALRCDSISGHVTLYWYRQTLGQGSEVLTYSQSDAQRDKSGRPSGRFSAERPERSVSTLKIQRTEQGDSAVYLCASSLVGNNEQFFGPGTRLTVL.

This clone has only a few counts. The chain has TRBV5-1 and TRBJ2-1; D possibly corresponds to TRBD1 (6 bases). The germline CDR1 and CDR2 sequences are SGHRS and YFSETQ. The CDR3 is 15 residues long. V lost 4 bases to trimming and J lost 7 bases, with 18 bases between them. The CDR3 region has the DNA TGCGCCAGCAGCCAGGGGCAGGCAGGCAAAAATGAGCAGTTCTTC. Amino acid sequence: CASSQGQAGKNEQFF.

Details on this clone: Compared with germline, one end of the junction differs, possibly owing to a read error. V is TRBV28 and J is TRBJ2-7, with 10 positions matching TRBD1. From germline, CDR1 is MDHEN and CDR2 SYDVKM. The CDR3 is 10 residues long. The chain's CDR3 is CASSRQGATF. The CDR3, as DNA: TGTGCCAGCAGTCGACAGGGGGCAACCTTC.

This clone was recorded once. V is TRBV18 and J is TRBJ1-4; no clear D gene. Germline V gene sequence: CDR1 KGHSH, CDR2 LQKENI. This CDR3 comprises 18 residues. Trimming stripped 0 bases from V and 5 bases from J, with 19 bases between. CDR3 protein: CASSPPGSLTAGNEKLFF. CDR3 in DNA: TGTGCCAGCTCACCACCGGGGTCCTTAACGGCTGGAAATGAAAAACTGTTTTTT.

This clone came up a few times. The chain carries TRBV10-3 and TRBJ2-5, with D maybe TRBD1 (5 bases). The CDR3 extends over 13 amino acids. V was cut by 2 bases and J by 2 bases, with 6 bases left in between. Germline CDR1 reads ENHRY; CDR2 reads SYGVKD. The CDR3 here is CAISERQQETQYF. CDR3 nucleotide sequence: TGTGCCATCAGTGAGAGACAGCAAGAGACCCAGTACTTC.

The chain joins TRBV5-1 to TRBJ2-5, with D possibly being TRBD2 (6 bases). In germline, CDR1 is SGHRS, CDR2 YFSETQ. The CDR3 is 16 amino acids. V was shortened by 0 bases and J by 1 base, with 13 bases between the two germline ends. CDR3 nucleotide sequence: TGCGCCAGCAGCTTGGGGAGAACTAGCACCCAAGAGACCCAGTACTTC. This translates into CASSLGRTSTQETQYF.

This clone has a count of ten or more. Other DNA sequences from this sample encode an identical CDR3 as well. Written as DNA, the CDR3 is TGCGCCAGCAGCACCACAGGACGGGAGACCCAGTACTTC. Residues: CASSTTGRETQYF. The V and J genes are TRBV5-1 and TRBJ2-5, with D possibly TRBD1 on 5 matching bases. Trimming removed 4 bases from V and 5 bases from J, with 12 bases in between. CDR3 length: 13 amino acids. Germline V lookup: CDR1 SGHRS, CDR2 YFSETQ.

This clone has just a few counts. This rearrangement joins TRBV25-1 to TRBJ1-2; D remains unclear. The germline V and J ends were trimmed by 3 bases and 4 bases, with 18 bases remaining between them. Per the germline V gene, CDR1 is MGHDK and CDR2 is SYGVNS. This CDR3 region has 16 residues. CDR3 protein: CASSDTKRASTYGYTF. The CDR3 DNA reads TGTGCCAGCAGTGACACCAAACGGGCTTCCACCTATGGCTACACCTTC.

The gene calls are TRBV5-5 and TRBJ2-3, with D possibly TRBD2 on 6 matching bases. The germline CDR1 and CDR2 sequences are SGHKS and YYEKEE (reference sequence). Trimming took off 4 bases at V and 0 bases at J, with 15 bases between the two ends. The CDR3 loop spans 16 amino acids. This CDR3 reads CASSLLADPSTDTQYF. Written as DNA, the CDR3 is TGTGCCAGCAGCCTATTAGCGGATCCTAGCACAGATACGCAGTATTTT.

There are many counts of this clone. The chain has TRBV7-9 and TRBJ1-2, with unresolved D. Germline-derived CDR1 and CDR2 are SEHNR and FQNEAQ (reference sequence). This CDR3 comprises 15 residues. V lost 5 bases and J lost 6, with 19 bases in between. The CDR3 sequence is CASSVTGGSFNGYTF. In nucleotides, the CDR3 is TGTGCCAGCAGCGTAACCGGTGGGAGTTTCAATGGCTACACCTTC. Full variable domain (remainder filled in from reference TRBV7-9 and TRBJ1-2): DTGVSQNPRHKITKRGQNVTFRCDPISEHNRLYWYRQTLGQGPEFLTYFQNEAQLEKSRLLSDRFSAERPKGSFSTLEIQRTEQGDSAMYLCASSVTGGSFNGYTFGSGTRLTVV.

The V and J genes are TRBV5-1 and TRBJ2-3; the D gene is possibly TRBD2 (5 bases). Trimming cost V 0 bases and J 5 bases, with 13 bases left between them. The CDR3 length is 15 residues. Germline V gene data show CDR1 as SGHRS and CDR2 as YFSETQ. The CDR3 DNA reads as TGCGCCAGCAGCTTGGTCGGCCTACTAGAAGATACGCAGTATTTT. Its protein product is CASSLVGLLEDTQYF.

The chain employs TRBV5-5 and TRBJ2-7; TRBD2 matches at 13 bases. The trim removed 4 bases at V and 6 bases at J, leaving 10 bases unmatched. Germline V gene data show CDR1 as SGHKS and CDR2 as YYEKEE (reference sequence). This CDR3 contains 16 residues. The CDR3 sequence is CASSQEVGTSGTEQYF. CDR3 in DNA: TGTGCCAGCAGCCAAGAGGTTGGGACTAGCGGGACCGAGCAGTACTTC.

V gene TRBV5-1 combines with J gene TRBJ2-1; D may be TRBD1 (6 bases). Trimming removed 0 bases at V and 4 bases at J, with 11 bases between. The CDR3 has 15 amino acids. The germline CDR1 and CDR2 sequences are SGHRS and YFSETQ. For the CDR3, the DNA is TGCGCCAGCAGCTTGGTTGGGGGCGCTTACAATGAGCAGTTCTTC. This encodes CASSLVGGAYNEQFF.

Notes on this clone: Since a much larger clone is just one base distant, this may be a read error. The chain carries TRBV11-2 and TRBJ2-5; D unclear. CDR1 and CDR2 (germline): SGHAT, FQNNGV. The CDR3 loop spans 12 amino acids. Trimming removed 0 bases at V and 5 bases at J, with 4 bases between. The CDR3 nucleotides read TGTGCCAGCAGCTTAGATGCGGAGACCCAGTACTTC. The encoded protein is CASSLDAETQYF.

The chain carries TRBV21-1 and TRBJ1-1. TRBV21-1 is tagged as a pseudogene. CDR3 length: 15 residues. The DNA for the CDR3 is TGTGCCAGGTACACGGAGGGGGAAGTGAACACTGAAGCTTTCTTT. As protein: CARYTEGEVNTEAFF.

The J gene is TRBJ1-1, the V gene TRBV29-1; 7 bases line up with TRBD1. Losses at the gene ends were 0 bases for V and 1 base for J; bases not matched to a gene: 14. There are 18 residues in the CDR3. Germline V CDR1 and CDR2: SQVTM, ANQGSEA. The CDR3 nucleotides are TGCAGCGTTGAAGATCCGTCTAATCTGGACAGGAAGAACACTGAAGCTTTCTTT. This sequence encodes CSVEDPSNLDRKNTEAFF.

The rearrangement links TRBV19 to TRBJ1-1, with TRBD1 as a possible D gene (6 bases). The CDR3 length is 14 residues. V shed 2 bases and J shed 1 base, with 8 bases lying between them. Germline V gene sequence: CDR1 LNHDA, CDR2 SQIVND (reference sequence). CDR3 sequence: CASSIHRENTEAFF. The CDR3 DNA reads TGTGCCAGTAGTATACACAGGGAGAACACTGAAGCTTTCTTT.

This chain joins TRBV13 and TRBJ2-1, with no clear D. This CDR3 spans 14 amino acids. Germline V gene data show CDR1 as PRHDT and CDR2 as FYEKMQ (reference sequence). V lost 0 bases to trimming and J lost 6 bases, with 9 bases between them. The CDR3: CASSLGGVGNEQFF. The CDR3 DNA reads as TGTGCCAGCAGCTTAGGGGGCGTAGGCAATGAGCAGTTCTTC.

The sample holds a few counts of this clone. This specimen includes other DNA sequences encoding the same CDR3. The chain employs TRBV28 and TRBJ2-7; TRBD2 might be the D (5 bases). V was pared by 2 bases and J by 7 bases, with 9 bases between. This CDR3 spans 12 amino acids. The germline CDR1 and CDR2 sequences are MDHEN and SYDVKM. The CDR3, as DNA: TGTGCCAGCAGTTTAGGGCAGCGGGAGCAGTACTTC. Encoded protein: CASSLGQREQYF.

This chain connects TRBV5-1 to TRBJ2-5; 11 nucleotides agree with TRBD2. The CDR3 has 15 amino acids. V lost 4 bases, J lost 4 bases, and 6 bases stayed unmatched. Per the germline V gene, CDR1 is SGHRS and CDR2 is YFSETQ. In DNA, the CDR3 is TGCGCCAGCAGCACTCGACTAGCGGGACTAGAGACCCAGTACTTC. Encoded protein: CASSTRLAGLETQYF. The full variable domain, rest sourced from reference TRBV5-1 and TRBJ2-5, is KAGVTQTPRYLIKTRGQQVTLSCSPISGHRSVSWYQQTPGQGLQFLFEYFSETQRNKGNFPGRFSGRQFSNSRSEMNVSTLELGDSALYLCASSTRLAGLETQYFGPGTRLLVL.

In the case of this clone: The junction differs from germline at one of its ends, possibly a read error. The rearrangement links TRBV18 to TRBJ1-1, with D maybe TRBD1 (5 bases). The CDR3 spans 15 residues. Germline V lookup: CDR1 KGHSH, CDR2 LQKENI. CDR3 in amino acids: CASSQGLRMNTETFF. CDR3 DNA: TGTGCCAGCTCACAGGGGCTGAGAATGAACACTGAAACTTTCTTT.